Below, 32 T cell receptor beta chains from the same sample are listed, as sequenced in a study of CD8 T cells in Susac syndrome. It was with random hexamers that roughly 0.5 to 1 ug RNA was reverse transcribed. TCRdb fed the immunoSEQ multiplex PCR reads into MiXCR, producing one record per CDR3 protein. The table includes roughly 200,000 distinct CDR3 sequences, just under 95% detected once. The sequenced sample was CD4+ T cells from PBMCs. These receptors originate from a human donor with multiple sclerosis.

V is TRBV5-1 and J is TRBJ2-3; D is uncertain. Looked up from germline, CDR1 is SGHRS and CDR2 is YFSETQ. With 5 bases removed from V and 3 bases from J, the gap between germline ends came to 10 bases. The CDR3 extends over 13 amino acids. CDR3 residues: CASRAEVTDTQYF. The DNA of the CDR3 is TGCGCCAGCAGGGCGGAAGTTACAGATACGCAGTATTTT.

The rearrangement uses TRBV14 and TRBJ2-1, with D perhaps assigned TRBD1 or TRBD2 (5 bases each). The germline CDR1 and CDR2 sequences are SGHDN and FVKESK. The CDR3 has 12 residues. Trimming took off 2 bases at V and 10 bases at J, with 9 bases between the two ends. The CDR3 coding sequence is TGTGCCAGCAGCCAATGGAGGACAGAGCAGTTCTTC. Encoded protein: CASSQWRTEQFF.

The chain has TRBV29-1 and TRBJ2-2; D is undetermined. V lost 4 bases and J lost 1, with 7 bases in between. In germline, CDR1 is SQVTM, CDR2 ANQGSEA. The CDR3 spans 13 residues. CDR3 nucleotides: TGCAGCGTTGTTTACTGGAACACCGGGGAGCTGTTTTTT. Translated, it gives CSVVYWNTGELFF.

V and J are TRBV18 and TRBJ2-3; TRBD2 aligns across 8 bases. This CDR3 is built from 15 residues. Trimming at V came to 0 bases and at J to 3 bases, leaving 2 bases not matched to a gene. The V gene's germline CDR1 is KGHSH and CDR2 LQKENI. The CDR3 coding sequence is TGTGCCAGCTCACCACCGGTAGCGGGGACAGATACGCAGTATTTT. Amino acid sequence: CASSPPVAGTDTQYF.

The chain employs TRBV12-3 or TRBV12-4 and TRBJ2-4, with D perhaps TRBD2 (6 bases). There are 14 residues in the CDR3. V lost 3 bases and J 5 bases, leaving 11 bases between the germline ends. This CDR3 is CASSLTGVQNIQYF. CDR3 in DNA: TGTGCCAGCAGTTTGACGGGAGTCCAAAACATTCAGTACTTC.

V usage is TRBV2 and J usage is TRBJ2-7; 7 nucleotides line up with TRBD1. The CDR3 is 15 residues long. The germline V gene has CDR1 SNHLY and CDR2 FYNNEI. Losses at the gene ends were 7 bases for V and 0 bases for J; bases not matched to a gene: 9. The CDR3 coding sequence is TGTGCCAGCAAAAAGGAACAGGGGAGCTCCTACGAGCAGTACGTC. Translation: CASKKEQGSSYEQYV.

The genes are TRBV19 and TRBJ1-2; a possible D gene is TRBD1 (5 bases). The CDR3 length is 18 residues. The V end was cut by 5 bases, the J end by 0 bases, with 22 bases between. The germline gives CDR1 LNHDA, CDR2 SQIVND (reference sequence). The CDR3 loop reads CASSPEYIGAGSNYGYTF. The CDR3 DNA sequence: TGTGCCAGTAGTCCCGAATATATAGGGGCAGGCTCTAACTATGGCTACACCTTC.

This clonotype was picked up one time. This chain uses TRBV18 with TRBJ1-6; weak D call: TRBD1 (5 bases). Germline V gene sequence: CDR1 KGHSH, CDR2 LQKENI. CDR3 length equals 16 residues. The V end lost 3 bases, the J end lost 10 bases, and 19 bases lay between the germline ends. CDR3 coding DNA: TGTGCCAGCTCACCTACGAGGGAGGGGATGGGATCACCCCTCCACTTT. Translation: CASSPTREGMGSPLHF.

The chain has TRBV15 and TRBJ2-5; 9 nucleotides align to TRBD1. The CDR3 is 14 amino acids. Per germline, CDR1 LNHNV and CDR2 YYDKDF (reference sequence). The trim removed 5 bases at V and 4 bases at J, leaving 5 bases unmatched. CDR3 DNA sequence: TGTGCCACCAGCGGCGGGGGACAGGGAGAGACCCAGTACTTC. Encoded protein: CATSGGGQGETQYF.

V is TRBV6-5 and J is TRBJ1-1; 7 nucleotides line up with TRBD1. The CDR3 is made up of 12 amino acids. The V and J ends lost 5 bases and 6 bases, in that order; junction bases with no gene match: 3. Germline V gives CDR1 MNHEY, CDR2 SVGAGI. CDR3 sequence: CASSDRVAEAFF. The CDR3 coding sequence is TGTGCCAGCAGTGACAGGGTAGCTGAAGCTTTCTTT.

The J gene is TRBJ2-7, the V gene TRBV30; unclear D gene. Trimming took off 2 bases at V and 2 bases at J, with 10 bases between the two ends. CDR1 and CDR2 from the germline V gene are GTSNPN and SVGIG (reference sequence). There are 13 residues in the CDR3. The CDR3 loop is CAWSIELAYEQYF. CDR3 nucleotides: TGTGCCTGGAGTATCGAGCTGGCCTACGAGCAGTACTTC.

The CDR3 here is CASSFIYTSGVGNEQFF. DNA for the CDR3: TGTGCCAGCAGTTTCATATACACTAGCGGGGTTGGGAATGAGCAGTTCTTC. The chain combines TRBV27 with TRBJ2-1; the match to TRBD2 covers 10 bases. V lost 3 bases, J lost 7 bases, and 12 bases stayed unmatched. The CDR3 length is 17 residues. The germline gives CDR1 MNHEY, CDR2 SMNVEV (reference sequence).

The chain recombines TRBV15 with TRBJ2-7; 7 bases fit TRBD1. The germline gives CDR1 LNHNV, CDR2 YYDKDF (reference sequence). The J segment lost 9 bases and the V segment lost 5 bases, leaving 10 bases of the junction unmatched. The CDR3 length is 13 residues. DNA for the CDR3: TGTGCCACCAGCCCGGGACAGCCTGGCGGGCAGTACTTC. Residues: CATSPGQPGGQYF.

V usage is TRBV6-5 and J usage is TRBJ1-5; D is possibly TRBD1 (5 bases). Germline V lookup: CDR1 MNHEY, CDR2 SVGAGI. Trimming took off 6 bases at V and 4 bases at J, with 13 bases between the two ends. CDR3 size: 14 residues. CDR3 residues: CASRSGTFNQPQHF. CDR3 nucleotide sequence: TGTGCCAGCAGATCCGGGACTTTTAATCAGCCCCAGCATTTT.

The gene calls are TRBV30 and TRBJ1-2, with D maybe TRBD1 (6 bases). The CDR3 spans 14 residues. Germline values: CDR1 GTSNPN, CDR2 SVGIG (reference sequence). The V end was cut by 6 bases, the J end by 0 bases, with 14 bases between. The CDR3 reads CACAGQLSNYGYTF. In DNA form, the CDR3 reads TGTGCCTGCGCCGGACAGCTGTCTAACTATGGCTACACCTTC.

The rearrangement uses TRBV14 and TRBJ2-1, with D perhaps being TRBD1 or TRBD2 (5 bases each). The CDR3 totals 17 residues. V lost 1 base, J lost 0 bases, and 13 bases lay in between. Germline CDR1 and CDR2: SGHDN and FVKESK. The CDR3 nucleotides read TGTGCCAGCAGCCAAGGCCCCTGGGGGAGCTCCTACAATGAGCAGTTCTTC. The encoded protein is CASSQGPWGSSYNEQFF.

V gene TRBV12-3 or TRBV12-4 combines with J gene TRBJ1-6, with 8 bases that match TRBD1. This CDR3 contains 14 residues. Trimming cost V 7 bases and J 7 bases; bases outside gene matches: 6. CDR3 nucleotide sequence: TGTGCCAGCACCTCAGGACAGGGCAATTCACCCCTCCACTTT. This sequence encodes CASTSGQGNSPLHF.

The chain uses TRBV29-1 and TRBJ2-3; TRBD1 is a possible D gene (6 bases). The CDR3 runs 13 residues. Trimming took off 7 bases at V and 0 bases at J, with 11 bases between the two ends. Germline V lookup: CDR1 SQVTM, CDR2 ANQGSEA. CDR3 DNA sequence: TGCAGCGCGGGGACAAGAAGCACAGATACGCAGTATTTT. This gives the protein CSAGTRSTDTQYF.

The chain is built from TRBV20-1 and TRBJ2-3, with 7 bases that match TRBD1. From germline, CDR1 is DFQATT and CDR2 SNEGSKA (reference sequence). This CDR3 comprises 14 residues. Unmatched junction bases numbered 10, after V lost 4 bases and J lost 6 bases. The CDR3 reads CSATTGTPKDTQYF. CDR3 in DNA: TGCAGTGCTACGACAGGGACCCCGAAGGATACGCAGTATTTT.

The chain couples TRBV4-1 to TRBJ2-2; 12 bases match TRBD2. Germline CDR1 MGHRA, CDR2 YSYEKL. The CDR3 loop spans 16 amino acids. Trimming took 1 base from V and 6 from J; bases not matched to a gene: 3. CDR3: CASSQGLAGGPGELFF. The CDR3 DNA reads TGCGCCAGCAGCCAAGGCCTAGCGGGGGGGCCCGGGGAGCTGTTTTTT.

This sequence joins TRBV4-1 and TRBJ2-2, with 7 bases matching TRBD2. The germline V gene encodes CDR1 MGHRA and CDR2 YSYEKL. This CDR3 contains 14 residues. The V gene end was trimmed by 1 base and the J gene end by 5 bases; junction bases not matched to a gene: 1. The CDR3 spells CASSQARETGELFF. CDR3 coding DNA: TGCGCCAGCAGCCAAGCGCGGGAGACCGGGGAGCTGTTTTTT.

The chain joins TRBV30 to TRBJ2-5; a possible D gene is TRBD2 (5 bases). The CDR3 totals 14 residues. Deletions cut 0 bases from V and 5 bases from J, with 13 bases between. CDR1 GTSNPN and CDR2 SVGIG come from the germline V gene (reference sequence). The CDR3 DNA sequence: TGTGCCTGGAGTGTGGGTCTAGCAGCTGAGACCCAGTACTTC. Translation: CAWSVGLAAETQYF.

The chain couples TRBV3-1 to TRBJ2-7, with unresolved D. The CDR3 runs 13 residues. Germline V gene data show CDR1 as LGHDT and CDR2 as YNNKEL (reference sequence). The V gene lost 1 base and the J gene lost 7 bases, with 11 bases spanning the gap. The CDR3 loop is CASSQGRVREQYF. The CDR3 nucleotides are TGTGCCAGCAGCCAAGGTCGGGTTCGGGAGCAGTACTTC.

V usage is TRBV7-9 and J usage is TRBJ2-1; tentative D call: TRBD2 (7 bases). This CDR3 contains 15 residues. The germline V gene encodes CDR1 SEHNR and CDR2 FQNEAQ (reference sequence). Deletions cut 5 bases from V and 5 bases from J, with 16 bases between. This CDR3 reads CASSPSIGGDNEQFF. The CDR3 DNA is TGTGCCAGCAGCCCTTCGATAGGGGGGGACAATGAGCAGTTCTTC.

V gene TRBV9 combines with J gene TRBJ1-5; no clear D. This CDR3 is 15 amino acids long. Trimming pared 0 bases from V and 5 bases from J, leaving 12 bases between. Germline CDR1 and CDR2: SGDLS and YYNGEE. The CDR3 nucleotides are TGTGCCAGCAGCGTAGGTCCGGCCACAGATCAGCCCCAGCATTTT. Protein sequence: CASSVGPATDQPQHF.

The V and J genes are TRBV20-1 and TRBJ2-3; 12 bases align to TRBD2. The CDR3 consists of 15 residues. In germline, CDR1 is DFQATT, CDR2 SNEGSKA (reference sequence). The V segment lost 6 bases and the J segment 2 bases; nucleotides outside the gene matches: 6. This CDR3 is CSATLAGGPTDTQYF. Written as DNA, the CDR3 is TGCAGTGCCACACTAGCGGGGGGCCCCACAGATACGCAGTATTTT.

The gene calls are TRBV12-3 or TRBV12-4 and TRBJ2-3; D tentatively reads TRBD1 or TRBD2 (5 bases each). This CDR3 has 18 residues. Trimming stripped 6 bases from V and 2 bases from J, with 24 bases between. The DNA of the CDR3 is TGTGCCAGCAGAGAGAAGGGACGGAATATCACTTACACAGATACGCAGTATTTT. Translated, it gives CASREKGRNITYTDTQYF.

The rearrangement joins TRBV29-1 to TRBJ1-2; 7 bases line up with TRBD1. The junction had 8 bases not matched to a gene; V was cut back by 2 bases and J by 5 bases. There are 14 residues in the CDR3. The V gene's germline CDR1 is SQVTM and CDR2 ANQGSEA. The CDR3 protein is CSVEIPGQSYGYTF. The CDR3 DNA is TGCAGCGTTGAAATTCCGGGACAGAGTTATGGCTACACCTTC.

This clonotype was recorded only once. The gene calls are TRBV18 and TRBJ1-5, with TRBD1 identical over 7 bases. V shed 6 bases and J 5 bases; nucleotides not matched to a gene: 10. The germline V gene encodes CDR1 KGHSH and CDR2 LQKENI. CDR3 size: 15 residues. CDR3 coding DNA: TGTGCCAGCTCCCCTAGGGGGCAGAGAGATCAGCCCCAGCATTTT. It codes for CASSPRGQRDQPQHF.

This rearrangement joins TRBV9 to TRBJ2-1, with 7 bases identical to TRBD2. V gave up 0 bases and J gave up 4 bases; unmatched junction bases: 7. CDR1 is SGDLS, CDR2 YYNGEE, per germline. CDR3 length: 16 amino acids. For the CDR3, the DNA is TGTGCCAGCAGCGTAGGACTAGCCGCCGGTTACAATGAGCAGTTCTTC. Protein sequence: CASSVGLAAGYNEQFF. The variable domain in full, completed from reference TRBV9 and TRBJ2-1, reads DSGVTQTPKHLITATGQRVTLRCSPRSGDLSVYWYQQSLDQGLQFLIQYYNGEERAKGNILERFSAQQFPDLHSELNLSSLELGDSALYFCASSVGLAAGYNEQFFGPGTRLTVL.

The chain links TRBV5-6 to TRBJ2-7, with TRBD1 matching over 8 bases. The CDR3 spans 15 residues. J was trimmed by 0 bases and V by 6 bases; bases with no gene match: 8. Looked up from germline, CDR1 is SGHDT and CDR2 is YYEEEE. The CDR3 DNA sequence: TGTGCCAGCACCTTCAGACAGGGGCCCTCCTACGAGCAGTACGTC. Protein sequence: CASTFRQGPSYEQYV.

This chain joins TRBV12-3 or TRBV12-4 and TRBJ2-5; TRBD1 agrees at 7 bases. This CDR3 region has 14 residues. After removal of 7 bases from V and 7 bases from J, the junction contained 12 bases not matched to a gene. Here the CDR3 reads CASILSQPGGTQYF. For the CDR3, the DNA is TGTGCCAGCATCCTCAGCCAGCCAGGGGGGACCCAGTACTTC.